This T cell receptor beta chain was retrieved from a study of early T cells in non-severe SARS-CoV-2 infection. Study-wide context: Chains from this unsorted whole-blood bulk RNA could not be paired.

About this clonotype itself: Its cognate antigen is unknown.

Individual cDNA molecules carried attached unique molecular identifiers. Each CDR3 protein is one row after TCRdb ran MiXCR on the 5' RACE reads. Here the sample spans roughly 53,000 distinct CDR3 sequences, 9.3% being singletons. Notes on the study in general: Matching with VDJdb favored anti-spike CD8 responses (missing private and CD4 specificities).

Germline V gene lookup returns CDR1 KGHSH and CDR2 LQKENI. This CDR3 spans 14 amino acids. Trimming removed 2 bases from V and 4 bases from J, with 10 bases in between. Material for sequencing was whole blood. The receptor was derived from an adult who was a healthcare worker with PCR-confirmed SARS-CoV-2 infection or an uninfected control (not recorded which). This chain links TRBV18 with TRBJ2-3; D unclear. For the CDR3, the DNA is TGTGCCAGCTCACCAGGCCGCCCTCCAGATACGCAGTATTTT. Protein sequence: CASSPGRPPDTQYF. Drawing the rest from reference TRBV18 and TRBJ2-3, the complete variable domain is NAGVMQNPRHLVRRRGQEARLRCSPMKGHSHVYWYRQLPEEGLKFMVYLQKENIIDESGMPKERFSAEFPKEGPSILRIQQVVRGDSAAYFCASSPGRPPDTQYFGPGTRLTVL.